This TCR beta chain was identified in a study of technical replicates of blood from a few donors. The V gene end was trimmed by 3 bases and the J gene end by 3 bases; junction bases not matched to a gene: 4. The CDR3 loop spans 14 amino acids. Germline V gene sequence: CDR1 LGHNT, CDR2 FRNRAP. The assay was immunoSEQ multiplex PCR, and TCRdb's table has in-frame clones only and misses some. The data show roughly 69,000 clones, about 97% seen once. This TCR derives from a human donor in good health. The rearrangement links TRBV12-5 to TRBJ2-7, with 8 positions matching TRBD1. The sequencing sample was made of T cells isolated from PBMCs. The CDR3 loop reads CASGFGTGFYEQYF. CDR3 nucleotides: TGTGCTAGTGGTTTCGGGACAGGTTTCTACGAGCAGTACTTC.